This is a list of T cell receptor beta chains from one sample in a study of T cell changes during pregnancy in multiple sclerosis. The repertoire was sequenced with immunoSEQ multiplex PCR; TCRdb's copy has only in-frame clones and lacks some. Found here are about 44,000 clones, over 85% of them singletons; the top ten hold about 0.73%. The sequencing used CD4+ T cells from peripheral blood mononuclear cells, collected in the first trimester of pregnancy. The receptors were sampled from a female donor with multiple sclerosis, enrolled in a pregnancy study. Each CDR3 is given with its conserved first and last residue. Each record gives: J gene, V gene, CDR3 protein.

j_call: TRBJ1-1
v_call: TRBV27
cdr3_aa: CASSPSGGPRGAFF

j_call: TRBJ2-2
v_call: TRBV7-2
cdr3_aa: CASSLSGGNTGELFF

j_call: TRBJ2-3
v_call: TRBV6-6
cdr3_aa: CASSYPPVGTDTQYF

j_call: TRBJ2-7
v_call: TRBV4-1
cdr3_aa: CASSQGRLAGYYEQYF

j_call: TRBJ2-7
v_call: TRBV28
cdr3_aa: CASSSPGGPNEQYF

j_call: TRBJ1-5
v_call: TRBV28
cdr3_aa: CASRSGGPNQPQHF

j_call: TRBJ2-7
v_call: TRBV6-5
cdr3_aa: CASRQGQIYEQYF

j_call: TRBJ2-6
v_call: TRBV9
cdr3_aa: CASSVGLRQSGANVLTF

j_call: TRBJ2-7
v_call: TRBV27
cdr3_aa: CASSFPGRGNSYEQYF

j_call: TRBJ1-5
v_call: TRBV6-6
cdr3_aa: CASSPGQGTSNQPQHF

j_call: TRBJ2-1
v_call: TRBV11-2
cdr3_aa: CASSPGVSSYNEQFF

j_call: TRBJ1-2
v_call: TRBV7-9
cdr3_aa: CASSLDGTANYGYTF

j_call: TRBJ2-1
v_call: TRBV28
cdr3_aa: CASFTLGLAGNNEQFF

j_call: TRBJ2-1
v_call: TRBV27
cdr3_aa: CASPLTEREDPYNEQFF

j_call: TRBJ1-1
v_call: TRBV5-1
cdr3_aa: CASSLGGASTEAFF

j_call: TRBJ2-6
v_call: TRBV18
cdr3_aa: CASSQGVTGANVLTF

j_call: TRBJ2-1
v_call: TRBV29-1
cdr3_aa: CSVVGTDYYNEQFF

j_call: TRBJ1-2
v_call: TRBV27
cdr3_aa: CASRKDRVSGYTF

j_call: TRBJ2-5
v_call: TRBV7-9
cdr3_aa: CASSFGRLAGGEETQYF

j_call: TRBJ2-2
v_call: TRBV5-1
cdr3_aa: CASSSGAGGANTGELFF

j_call: TRBJ2-7
v_call: TRBV30
cdr3_aa: CAWTFGQGPYEQYF

j_call: TRBJ2-2
v_call: TRBV18
cdr3_aa: CASSPGLAGIGELFF

j_call: TRBJ1-1
v_call: TRBV5-1
cdr3_aa: CASSLASSLNTEAFF

j_call: TRBJ2-1
v_call: TRBV6-5
cdr3_aa: CASSYYRGANEQFF

j_call: TRBJ2-5
v_call: TRBV28
cdr3_aa: CATLKGGETQYF

j_call: TRBJ2-1
v_call: TRBV28
cdr3_aa: CASTGGGGRGYEQFF

j_call: TRBJ2-7
v_call: TRBV29-1
cdr3_aa: CSVGFLAGTPGEQYF

j_call: TRBJ2-7
v_call: TRBV11-2
cdr3_aa: CASSLELAGKYEQYF

j_call: TRBJ2-5
v_call: TRBV28
cdr3_aa: CASRWTSGAFQETQYF

j_call: TRBJ1-2
v_call: TRBV5-4
cdr3_aa: CASSDQIGGVDGYTF

j_call: TRBJ1-5
v_call: TRBV5-8
cdr3_aa: CASSSGQFPNQPQHF

j_call: TRBJ2-1
v_call: TRBV5-1
cdr3_aa: CASSSLPPGSNEQFF

j_call: TRBJ2-7
v_call: TRBV29-1
cdr3_aa: CSAKAGGPVEQYF

j_call: TRBJ2-1
v_call: TRBV4-1
cdr3_aa: CASSQDWGVARVGGNEQFF

j_call: TRBJ2-1
v_call: TRBV2
cdr3_aa: CASSARDRGRDEQFF

j_call: TRBJ2-1
v_call: TRBV12-5
cdr3_aa: CASGLDITGNEQFF

j_call: TRBJ2-7
v_call: TRBV15
cdr3_aa: CATSSAGSYEQYF

j_call: TRBJ2-7
v_call: TRBV28
cdr3_aa: CASTRGGSYEQYF

j_call: TRBJ2-7
v_call: TRBV11-2
cdr3_aa: CASSFTYEQYF

j_call: TRBJ2-7
v_call: TRBV6-1
cdr3_aa: CASKGTSGYEQYF

j_call: TRBJ2-5
v_call: TRBV7-6
cdr3_aa: CASSHRLAGGVETQYF

j_call: TRBJ2-5
v_call: TRBV1
cdr3_aa: CTRPLPRGGGETQYF